This TCR beta chain was retrieved from a study of cytomegalovirus exposure and HLA in healthy donors. Overall study results and limits: There were fewer than 200 TCR beta chains listed as cytomegalovirus-associated. Presence/absence comparisons presumed near-even sequencing depth among donors.

Germline-derived CDR1 and CDR2 are SEHNR and FQNEAQ (reference sequence). This CDR3 has 14 amino acids. V dropped 4 bases and J dropped 5; count of bases not matched to a gene: 8. Remarks on this clone: Its antigen remains unknown.

The PCR was carried out with 60 Vbeta primers and 13 Jbeta primers. Measured with immunoSEQ multiplex PCR; TCRdb has only the in-frame clones, and not every one. Among about 150,000 clones listed, 77% were seen once. This receptor was obtained from a man aged 25-45 years in good health and CMV-seronegative. The V gene is TRBV7-9, the J gene TRBJ2-7; 7 nucleotides line up with TRBD2. The source material was PBMCs. This CDR3 reads CASSSTTSFHEQYF. The CDR3 DNA sequence: TGTGCCAGCAGCTCCACGACTAGCTTCCACGAGCAGTACTTC.